These 9 T cell receptor beta chains came from one sample sequenced in a study of T cell repertoires in cytomegalovirus infection. Each CDR3 protein gets one entry after TCRdb re-called the reads with MiXCR. The sample includes a few hundred thousand distinct CDR3 sequences, 35% to 50% seen only once; the top ten take over 45%. Their specific antigens are unknown. The sequencing used cultured PBMCs, collected from culture after CMV antigen stimulation. These receptors were obtained from a human donor in good health (CMV status not recorded). Some clones in this sample may be carry-over from other donors' samples.

The V and J genes are TRBV5-1 and TRBJ1-1; D uncertain. The CDR3 length is 14 residues. Germline V CDR1 and CDR2: SGHRS, YFSETQ. Trimming took off 1 base at V and 2 bases at J, with 9 bases between the two ends. CDR3 DNA: TGCGCCAGCAGCTTGAGCCAGACAAACACTGAAGCTTTCTTT. It codes for CASSLSQTNTEAFF.

CDR3 sequence reads: CASSQPGLAGYNEQFF. DNA for the CDR3: TGTGCCAGCAGCCAACCTGGACTAGCGGGCTACAATGAGCAGTTCTTC. This sequence joins TRBV5-4 and TRBJ2-1; 11 positions agree with TRBD2. This CDR3 spans 16 amino acids. V shed 4 bases, J shed 3 bases, and the junction held 6 bases outside the gene matches. CDR1 is SGHNT, CDR2 YYREEE, per germline (reference sequence).

The chain recombines TRBV19 with TRBJ2-6; no firm D call. V gave up 4 bases and J gave up 1 base, with 8 bases separating them. The CDR3 extends over 15 amino acids. The V gene's germline CDR1 is LNHDA and CDR2 SQIVND (reference sequence). CDR3 protein: CASSTGISGANVLTF. CDR3 bases: TGTGCCAGTAGTACTGGGATTTCTGGGGCCAACGTCCTGACTTTC.

The chain couples TRBV7-2 to TRBJ2-6, with TRBD1 matching 7 bases. CDR3 size: 18 residues. The V segment lost 2 bases and the J segment 1 base; nucleotides outside the gene matches: 8. The germline gives CDR1 SGHTA, CDR2 FQGNSA. The CDR3 region has the DNA TGTGCCAGCAGCTTAAGACAGGGCTTTCATTCTGGGGCCAACGTCCTGACTTTC. Encoded protein: CASSLRQGFHSGANVLTF.

This rearrangement joins TRBV27 to TRBJ2-1; D perhaps matches TRBD2 (5 bases). The CDR3 totals 14 residues. The V gene's germline CDR1 is MNHEY and CDR2 SMNVEV (reference sequence). With 5 bases removed from V and 4 bases from J, the gap between germline ends came to 12 bases. The CDR3: CASSREMGYNEQFF. The DNA of the CDR3 is TGTGCCAGCAGTAGGGAGATGGGTTACAATGAGCAGTTCTTC.

The CDR3 protein is CASSWAGTSTEAFF. In nucleotides, the CDR3 is TGTGCCAGCAGCTGGGCCGGGACCAGCACTGAAGCTTTCTTT. This chain connects TRBV7-9 to TRBJ1-1, with TRBD1 as a possible D gene (5 bases). Trimming pared 4 bases from V and 4 bases from J, leaving 13 bases between. The V gene's germline CDR1 is SEHNR and CDR2 FQNEAQ (reference sequence). The CDR3 extends over 14 amino acids.

This clonotype has a handful of counts. The DNA for the CDR3 is TGTGCCAGCAGCTTAACCCGACTAGCGGGGGGGCGATCGAATGAGCAGTTCTTC. Its translation: CASSLTRLAGGRSNEQFF. This rearrangement joins TRBV7-8 to TRBJ2-1, with TRBD2 matching 14 bases. There are 18 residues in the CDR3. V trimming: 2 bases; J trimming: 7 bases; junction bases outside the gene matches: 10. Germline assignment: CDR1 SGHVS and CDR2 FQNEAQ.

The chain links TRBV7-2 to TRBJ2-2; 7 bases are a match to TRBD1. CDR1 and CDR2 from the germline V gene are SGHTA and FQGNSA. The CDR3 is 15 residues long. Trimming cost V 7 bases and J 1 base; bases outside gene matches: 6. The CDR3 is CASTPDRVNTGELFF. The DNA of the CDR3 is TGTGCCAGCACCCCAGACAGGGTGAACACCGGGGAGCTGTTTTTT.

The rearrangement joins TRBV5-1 to TRBJ2-2, with no clear D. CDR1 and CDR2 from the germline V gene are SGHRS and YFSETQ. Between the trimmed V and J ends, which lost 0 bases and 4 bases, there was a span of 7 bases. This CDR3 is 14 amino acids long. The CDR3 nucleotides are TGCGCCAGCAGCTTGGAGAGTCTCACCGGGGAGCTGTTTTTT. Translation gives CASSLESLTGELFF.